The present TCR beta chain was sequenced within a study of blood T cells in healthy people across ages. This CDR3 region has 12 residues. The germline CDR1 and CDR2 sequences are SQVTM and ANQGSEA. The ends were cut back, 1 base at V and 4 bases at J, with 8 bases in the middle. Next came a second PCR, run for about 7 to 11 cycles, which used a sample-barcoded 5' primer along with a J-beta primer mix. Each CDR3 protein gets one entry after TCRdb re-called the 5' RACE reads with MiXCR. The data show about 290,000 distinct CDR3 sequences, roughly 29% seen once. The chain couples TRBV29-1 to TRBJ2-7; no firm D call. Material: blood. The clonotype comes from an older woman in good health. The CDR3 DNA reads as TGCAGCGTTGAAGTAGGAGATTACGAGCAGTACTTC. Translated, it gives CSVEVGDYEQYF.